This paragraph covers one T cell receptor (beta chain) sequence. CDR1 SGHVS and CDR2 FNYEAQ come from the germline V gene. CDR3 size: 17 residues. The V end lost 0 bases, the J end lost 2 bases, and 13 bases lay between the germline ends. The data originate from a study of T cell changes during pregnancy in multiple sclerosis. Using immunoSEQ multiplex PCR, the repertoire was profiled, and TCRdb retains in-frame clones only, with some absent. Here the sample spans around 40,000 clones, roughly 89% being singletons. Sample: CD4+ T cells from peripheral blood mononuclear cells, taken in the first trimester of pregnancy. This clonotype was obtained from a female donor with multiple sclerosis, enrolled in a pregnancy study. The chain links TRBV7-6 to TRBJ2-2, with D tentatively TRBD1 (6 bases). The CDR3 sequence: CASSLARQGRNTGELFF. Written as DNA, the CDR3 is TGTGCCAGCAGCTTAGCGCGCCAGGGGCGAAACACCGGGGAGCTGTTTTTT. The variable domain in full, with the rest retrieved from reference TRBV7-6 and TRBJ2-2, is GAGVSQSPRYKVTKRGQDVALRCDPISGHVSLYWYRQALGQGPEFLTYFNYEAQQDKSGLPNDRFSAERPEGSISTLTIQRTEQRDSAMYRCASSLARQGRNTGELFFGEGSRLTVL.